The 18 T cell receptor beta chains listed next were all sequenced from one sample in a study of blood T cell repertoires in COVID-19. TCRdb's table, derived via immunoSEQ multiplex PCR, lists solely in-frame clones and lacks some. The sample shows around 200,000 clones, nearly 90% of them seen only once. The specimen sequenced was peripheral blood. All receptors derive from a man aged 45-60 years with acute or convalescent COVID-19.

The chain is built from TRBV6-5 and TRBJ2-3; 9 bases line up with TRBD1. The CDR3 sequence is 15 residues long. Germline CDR1 and CDR2: MNHEY and SVGAGI. The junction had 7 bases not matched to a gene; V was cut back by 7 bases and J by 2 bases. CDR3 in DNA: TGTGCCAGCACCCGGGACAGGGACTACACAGATACGCAGTATTTT. Translated, it gives CASTRDRDYTDTQYF.

The V call is TRBV27, the J call TRBJ2-5; 8 bases are shared with TRBD1. Looked up from germline, CDR1 is MNHEY and CDR2 is SMNVEV (reference sequence). The CDR3 sequence is 14 residues long. J gave up 2 bases and V 9 bases, and 8 bases lay outside the gene matches. The DNA of the CDR3 is TGTGCCAGTAGACCGACAGGGGAGCAAGAGACCCAGTACTTC. Its protein is CASRPTGEQETQYF.

With regard to this clone: The same CDR3 also results from other DNA sequences found in this sample. The chain joins TRBV2 to TRBJ1-6; possible D gene TRBD1, 5 bases. Deletions cut 1 base from V and 7 bases from J, with 8 bases between. The CDR3 loop spans 14 amino acids. CDR1 and CDR2 (germline): SNHLY, FYNNEI. The CDR3 nucleotides read TGTGCCAGCAGTGAAGGCAGGGTCAATTCACCCCTCCACTTT. Residues: CASSEGRVNSPLHF.

This clone was seen just once. The chain joins TRBV27 to TRBJ2-2, with TRBD1 identical over 9 bases. Germline CDR1 is MNHEY and CDR2 is SMNVEV (reference sequence). Losses at the gene ends were 5 bases for V and 4 bases for J; bases not matched to a gene: 8. This CDR3 has 16 residues. CDR3: CASSLQGARPTGELFF. CDR3 nucleotide sequence: TGTGCCAGCAGTCTACAGGGGGCGCGTCCCACCGGGGAGCTGTTTTTT.

The chain joins TRBV5-1 to TRBJ2-3, with D possibly being TRBD2 (5 bases). The CDR3 length is 16 residues. Germline CDR1 and CDR2: SGHRS and YFSETQ. V was cut by 0 bases and J by 2 bases, with 13 bases left in between. The CDR3 DNA follows: TGCGCCAGCAGCTTGGTGGAGGCACGAACCACAGATACGCAGTATTTT. This gives the protein CASSLVEARTTDTQYF.

Note on this clone: The CDR3 carries no conserved terminal phenylalanine or tryptophan, so it likely arises from a read error. No DNA is shown, since the ends of the CDR3 on it are uncertain; the CDR3 is the one TCRdb lists. The J gene is TRBJ2-3, the V gene TRBV28; TRBD1, as called in the table, went unchecked against the DNA. Termini included, the CDR3 measures 9 amino acids. CDR1 is MDHEN and CDR2 is SYDVKM in the germline V gene. CDR3 protein: CASSLDRVR.

The genes are TRBV18 and TRBJ2-3; TRBD2 aligns across 12 bases. Trimming took 5 bases from V and 3 from J; bases not matched to a gene: 3. The CDR3 loop spans 15 amino acids. Germline CDR1 and CDR2: KGHSH and LQKENI. This CDR3 reads CASSSTSGGTDTQYF. The CDR3 DNA reads TGTGCCAGCTCATCCACTAGCGGGGGGACAGATACGCAGTATTTT.

The chain carries TRBV28 and TRBJ2-3; 13 bases match TRBD2. V lost 4 bases to trimming and J lost 7 bases; unmatched junction nucleotides: 11. The CDR3 consists of 17 residues. Germline assignment: CDR1 MDHEN and CDR2 SYDVKM. Here the CDR3 DNA reads TGTGCCAGCAGTTCCCCTCAACTAGCGGGAGGGCCGTATACGCAGTATTTT. Translating gives CASSSPQLAGGPYTQYF.

This clone has a single count. The gene calls are TRBV7-9 and TRBJ1-5; the match to TRBD1 covers 8 bases. V was clipped by 3 bases and J by 3 bases; unmatched bases: 4. Looked up from germline, CDR1 is SEHNR and CDR2 is FQNEAQ (reference sequence). CDR3 size: 15 residues. The CDR3, as DNA: TGTGCCAGCAGCTTGGACAGGGTTCACAATCAGCCCCAGCATTTT. As protein: CASSLDRVHNQPQHF.

The chain uses TRBV11-2 and TRBJ2-2; D possibly corresponds to TRBD2 (5 bases). This CDR3 has 17 residues. V lost 5 bases, J lost 7 bases, and 23 bases lay in between. The germline gives CDR1 SGHAT, CDR2 FQNNGV. CDR3 nucleotides: TGTGCCAGCAGCCTCCGCCCCCGAGGGTACGAGTACGGGGAGCTGTTTTTT. It translates to CASSLRPRGYEYGELFF. Variable domain in full (rest from reference TRBV11-2 and TRBJ2-2): EAGVAQSPRYKIIEKRQSVAFWCNPISGHATLYWYQQILGQGPKLLIQFQNNGVVDDSQLPKDRFSAERLKGVDSTLKIQPAKLEDSAVYLCASSLRPRGYEYGELFFGEGSRLTVL.

V and J are TRBV6-5 and TRBJ2-2; D not certain. V lost 2 bases to trimming and J lost 6 bases, with 4 bases between them. This CDR3 has 12 amino acids. Germline V lookup: CDR1 MNHEY, CDR2 SVGAGI. CDR3 region: CASSYKPGELFF. CDR3 sequence (DNA): TGTGCCAGCAGTTACAAGCCCGGGGAGCTGTTTTTT.

The chain has TRBV16 and TRBJ1-2, with D possibly TRBD1 on 5 matching bases. Per germline, CDR1 KGHSY and CDR2 FQNENV. Between the trimmed V and J ends, which lost 1 base and 2 bases, there was a span of 14 bases. The CDR3 runs to 16 residues. The CDR3, as DNA: TGTGCCAGCAGCCAATATACCGGCAGGGCGAACTATGGCTACACCTTC. It is translated as CASSQYTGRANYGYTF.

V usage is TRBV7-2 and J usage is TRBJ1-4; 12 positions agree with TRBD1. The J segment lost 11 bases and the V segment lost 5 bases, leaving 9 bases of the junction unmatched. The germline V gene has CDR1 SGHTA and CDR2 FQGNSA. There are 15 residues in the CDR3. CDR3 in DNA: TGTGCCAGCAGCCACCCCGGGACAGGGGGCGCGAAACTGTTTTTT. Translated: CASSHPGTGGAKLFF.

This chain uses TRBV6-2 or TRBV6-3 with TRBJ2-5; 16 bases map to TRBD2. V was pared by 4 bases and J by 5 bases, with 4 bases of the junction left unmatched. Germline CDR1 MNHEY, CDR2 SVGEGT. The CDR3 consists of 16 residues. Written as DNA, the CDR3 is TGTGCCAGCAGTTTTGGGACTAGCGGGGGGGCCGAGACCCAGTACTTC. Protein product: CASSFGTSGGAETQYF.

The rearrangement joins TRBV9 to TRBJ1-1; D is perhaps TRBD1 (6 bases). There are 12 residues in the CDR3. With 0 bases removed from V and 12 bases from J, the gap between germline ends came to 12 bases. Germline V gene lookup returns CDR1 SGDLS and CDR2 YYNGEE. The CDR3 sequence is CASSVAQGRTFF. The CDR3 region has the DNA TGTGCCAGCAGCGTAGCTCAGGGGCGAACTTTCTTT.

V gene TRBV7-9 combines with J gene TRBJ1-6, with unresolved D. The CDR3 contains 16 residues. V lost 1 base and J lost 0, with 7 bases in between. Germline-derived CDR1 and CDR2 are SEHNR and FQNEAQ (reference sequence). CDR3 sequence reads: CASSLGSSSYNSPLHF. The CDR3 bases are TGTGCCAGCAGCTTAGGTTCGAGCTCCTATAATTCACCCCTCCACTTT.

The CDR3 nucleotides read TGTGCCAGCAGTGAAGTCTCCCCTCCTCTCGGAAGAGGGCAGTACTTC. Translated: CASSEVSPPLGRGQYF. The chain joins TRBV2 to TRBJ2-7; D is undetermined. This CDR3 region has 16 residues. Germline CDR1 is SNHLY and CDR2 is FYNNEI. Trimming took off 1 base at V and 9 bases at J, with 22 bases between the two ends.

The chain joins TRBV5-6 to TRBJ2-2; 8 bases agree with TRBD1. CDR3 size: 16 residues. Trimming took 5 bases from V and 5 from J; bases not matched to a gene: 11. Germline V lookup: CDR1 SGHDT, CDR2 YYEEEE. CDR3 protein: CASRRGQGARTGELFF. DNA for the CDR3: TGTGCCAGCAGACGAGGTCAGGGGGCTCGTACCGGGGAGCTGTTTTTT.